This passage covers 9 T cell receptor beta chains from one sample sequenced in a study of blood T cell repertoires in COVID-19. Clones were read by immunoSEQ multiplex PCR, and TCRdb kept only the in-frame ones, dropping some. The table includes about 200,000 clones, about 83% detected once. The sequenced material came from peripheral blood. These receptors originate from a person aged 65 to 85 with COVID-19, enrolled during active disease.

V usage is TRBV4-1 and J usage is TRBJ1-2, with 7 bases matching TRBD1. The V gene's germline CDR1 is MGHRA and CDR2 YSYEKL. Unmatched junction bases numbered 7, after V lost 4 bases and J lost 8 bases. The CDR3 is 13 residues long. The CDR3 reads CASSLQTGTGYTF. The CDR3 DNA is TGCGCCAGCAGCCTACAGACAGGGACCGGCTACACCTTC.

This rearrangement joins TRBV19 to TRBJ1-2, with a possible D match to TRBD1 (6 bases). The germline V gene encodes CDR1 LNHDA and CDR2 SQIVND (reference sequence). Trimming pared 4 bases from V and 4 bases from J, leaving 16 bases between. This CDR3 region has 15 residues. The CDR3 nucleotides are TGTGCCAGTAGTACCACAGGGTCTCTCGGCTATGGCTACACCTTC. Translated: CASSTTGSLGYGYTF.

This rearrangement joins TRBV7-8 to TRBJ2-7; 7 positions agree with TRBD1. There are 14 residues in the CDR3. V gave up 2 bases and J gave up 7 bases; unmatched junction bases: 8. CDR1 and CDR2 from the germline V gene are SGHVS and FQNEAQ. In DNA form, the CDR3 reads TGTGCCAGCAGCTTAATTTCAGGGGGTATTGAGCAGTACTTC. As protein: CASSLISGGIEQYF. The whole variable domain, filled in from reference TRBV7-8 and TRBJ2-7, reads GAGVSQSPRYKVAKRGQDVALRCDPISGHVSLFWYQQALGQGPEFLTYFQNEAQLDKSGLPSDRFFAERPEGSVSTLKIQRTQQEDSAVYLCASSLISGGIEQYFGPGTRLTVT.

The genes are TRBV7-8 and TRBJ1-6; 7 positions agree with TRBD1. V lost 3 bases to trimming and J lost 4 bases; unmatched junction nucleotides: 3. CDR1 SGHVS and CDR2 FQNEAQ come from the germline V gene. The CDR3 has 15 amino acids. In DNA, the CDR3 is TGTGCCAGCAGCTTGAGGACAGGATATAATTCACCCCTCCACTTT. It encodes CASSLRTGYNSPLHF.

This chain links TRBV9 with TRBJ2-1; tentative D call: TRBD2 (7 bases). This CDR3 has 16 amino acids. CDR1 and CDR2 (germline): SGDLS, YYNGEE. Trimming cost V 0 bases and J 7 bases, with 17 bases left between them. As DNA, the CDR3 is TGTGCCAGCAGCGTAGCCGGAGGGGGGGTTGTAAATGAGCAGTTCTTC. It encodes CASSVAGGGVVNEQFF.

The chain links TRBV6-1 to TRBJ1-5, with TRBD1 matching 8 bases. CDR1 and CDR2 (germline): MNHNS, SASEGT. The CDR3 is made up of 15 amino acids. J lost 2 bases, V lost 3 bases, and 3 bases had no gene match. CDR3 nucleotides: TGTGCCAGCAGTGATTGGGGACAGGGCAATCAGCCCCAGCATTTT. This codes for CASSDWGQGNQPQHF.

This chain connects TRBV3-1 (or the pseudogene TRBV3-2) to TRBJ2-5, with 7 bases matching TRBD2. V shed 2 bases, J shed 2 bases, and the junction held 5 bases outside the gene matches. The CDR3 has 15 residues. In germline, CDR1 is LGHDT, CDR2 YNNKEL (reference sequence). In DNA form, the CDR3 reads TGTGCCAGCAGCCAAAGGGAGGGCCAGCAAGAGACCCAGTACTTC. Its translation: CASSQREGQQETQYF.

The chain is built from TRBV6-6 and TRBJ1-5; 8 nucleotides match TRBD1. Germline values: CDR1 MNHNY, CDR2 SVGAGI (reference sequence). The CDR3 totals 19 residues. V lost 5 bases, J lost 2 bases, and 17 bases stayed unmatched. The CDR3 is CASSRIPTHTGGGNQPQHF. The CDR3 region has the DNA TGTGCCAGCAGTCGGATCCCGACGCACACAGGGGGGGGCAATCAGCCCCAGCATTTT.

In DNA, the CDR3 is TGTGCCAGCACCCCCCAGGCTCTTCGGGGTGGCTACACCTTC. As protein: CASTPQALRGGYTF. The chain recombines TRBV28 with TRBJ1-2, with D unresolved. Per the germline V gene, CDR1 is MDHEN and CDR2 is SYDVKM. This CDR3 has 14 amino acids. Trimming left V 7 bases short and J 7 bases short, with 19 bases between.